The next 22 T cell receptor beta chains were all read from a single sample in a study of patients and donors after allogeneic stem cell transplantation. Using its own MiXCR run on the RT-PCR reads, TCRdb lists one record per CDR3 protein. The table shows 800,000 to 1,000,000 distinct CDR3 sequences, with more than 15% occurring only once. The sample consisted of blood, either unsorted or a sorted T cell fraction (not recorded which). The receptors here all came from a human donor who was either an allogeneic HSCT recipient or a stem cell or donor lymphocyte infusion donor (not recorded which). It is not recorded whose cells these are; they may come from a transplant donor.

A few counts support this clonotype. The V and J genes are TRBV12-3 or TRBV12-4 and TRBJ1-4, with D possibly being TRBD1 (5 bases). V lost 6 bases to trimming and J lost 8 bases, with 13 bases between them. The CDR3 length is 13 residues. CDR3 sequence (DNA): TGTGCCAGCAGAGCCCCACGGGGGGAAAAACTGTTTTTT. Protein sequence: CASRAPRGEKLFF.

There are many counts of this clonotype. The chain links TRBV10-3 to TRBJ1-5, with 8 bases fitting TRBD1. CDR3 length: 15 residues. V shed 4 bases and J 2 bases; nucleotides not matched to a gene: 4. Per germline, CDR1 ENHRY and CDR2 SYGVKD. Here the CDR3 reads CAISGTGSRNQPQHF. In DNA form, the CDR3 reads TGTGCCATCAGTGGGACAGGGAGTCGCAATCAGCCCCAGCATTTT.

The DNA for the CDR3 is TGCAGTGCTTCGTACCCTAACTATGGCTACACCTTC. It is translated as CSASYPNYGYTF. This chain links TRBV20-1 with TRBJ1-2; D is undetermined. The germline gives CDR1 DFQATT, CDR2 SNEGSKA (reference sequence). The CDR3 length is 12 residues. The V and J ends lost 5 bases and 0 bases respectively, with 7 bases between them.

This clonotype was counted between two and nine times. This rearrangement joins TRBV7-2 to TRBJ1-5; possibly TRBD1 for D (5 bases). With 1 base removed from V and 7 bases from J, the gap between germline ends came to 14 bases. This CDR3 has 15 amino acids. Per the germline V gene, CDR1 is SGHTA and CDR2 is FQGNSA. The CDR3 DNA reads TGTGCCAGCAGCTTAGACGGGTCGGGGGGACAGCCCCAGCATTTT. The encoded protein is CASSLDGSGGQPQHF.

A few counts support this clonotype. This sequence joins TRBV25-1 and TRBJ2-1; 9 bases are shared with TRBD2. Germline trimming cut 1 base from V and 1 base from J; bases unmatched to any gene: 8. Germline V gene data show CDR1 as MGHDK and CDR2 as SYGVNS. This CDR3 is built from 18 residues. This chain's CDR3 is CASSEWSGRRGSYNEQFF. CDR3 coding DNA: TGTGCCAGCAGTGAATGGAGCGGGAGGAGAGGATCCTACAATGAGCAGTTCTTC.

V is TRBV4-3 and J is TRBJ2-3; D ambiguous. V was pared by 3 bases and J by 1 base, with 11 bases between. Germline lookup yields CDR1 LGHNA and CDR2 YSLEER. The CDR3 extends over 15 amino acids. CDR3 sequence: CASSQDLLRTDTQYF. DNA for the CDR3: TGCGCCAGCAGCCAGGATTTACTCCGCACAGATACGCAGTATTTT.

This clonotype was counted only a few times. This chain uses TRBV20-1 with TRBJ2-5; D is perhaps TRBD1 (6 bases). The CDR3 covers 13 residues. Germline CDR1 reads DFQATT; CDR2 reads SNEGSKA (reference sequence). Deletions cut 6 bases from V and 1 base from J, with 12 bases between. The CDR3 here is CSAAQGSQETQYF. CDR3 DNA: TGCAGTGCCGCGCAGGGGAGCCAAGAGACCCAGTACTTC.

The rearrangement joins TRBV6-1 to TRBJ2-7, with 9 bases identical to TRBD2. The germline V gene encodes CDR1 MNHNS and CDR2 SASEGT. The CDR3 consists of 13 residues. V gave up 8 bases and J gave up 6 bases; unmatched junction bases: 8. This CDR3 is CASAPGLAGEQYF. The CDR3 region has the DNA TGTGCCAGCGCGCCGGGACTAGCTGGCGAGCAGTACTTC.

This sequence joins TRBV7-2 and TRBJ2-1; 8 positions match TRBD2. The CDR3 contains 15 residues. Germline V gene lookup returns CDR1 SGHTA and CDR2 FQGNSA. V lost 4 bases, J lost 10 bases, and 12 bases stayed unmatched. Written as DNA, the CDR3 is TGTGCCAGCAGCTCCCAGGGCGGGGGGCTTTGGGAGCAGTTCTTC. Protein: CASSSQGGGLWEQFF.

This chain uses TRBV7-2 with TRBJ1-1; tentatively, D is TRBD1 (5 bases). Germline lookup yields CDR1 SGHTA and CDR2 FQGNSA. Trimming left V 6 bases short and J 0 bases short, with 8 bases between. This CDR3 is built from 13 residues. The CDR3 DNA reads as TGTGCCAGCAGACTACAGGTGAACACTGAAGCTTTCTTT. It translates to CASRLQVNTEAFF.

This clonotype was picked up a small number of times. This chain uses TRBV4-1 with TRBJ2-1; D gene ambiguous. Germline-derived CDR1 and CDR2 are MGHRA and YSYEKL. The CDR3 consists of 15 residues. The V end was cut by 0 bases, the J end by 7 bases, with 13 bases between. The CDR3 reads CASSQDSGLWNEQFF. Here the CDR3 DNA reads TGCGCCAGCAGCCAAGACTCCGGTCTCTGGAATGAGCAGTTCTTC.

V is TRBV6-2 or TRBV6-3 and J is TRBJ2-5, with TRBD2 as a possible D gene (6 bases). The CDR3 is 14 amino acids. Trimming cost V 0 bases and J 7 bases, with 12 bases left between them. In germline, CDR1 is MNHEY, CDR2 SVGEGT. CDR3 coding DNA: TGTGCCAGCAGTTACTCAGAGCAGGGAGGGACCCAGTACTTC. Protein product: CASSYSEQGGTQYF.

The V and J genes are TRBV4-2 and TRBJ2-6, with D uncertain. The germline gives CDR1 LGHNA, CDR2 YNFKEQ. This CDR3 spans 16 amino acids. Trimming cost V 0 bases and J 2 bases, with 8 bases left between them. CDR3: CASSQDFQAGANVLTF. The CDR3 region has the DNA TGTGCCAGCAGCCAAGATTTTCAGGCTGGGGCCAACGTCCTGACTTTC.

This clonotype appeared a few times. This chain uses TRBV20-1 with TRBJ2-1, with 9 bases identical to TRBD2. V gave up 1 base and J gave up 3 bases; unmatched junction bases: 4. The germline V gene encodes CDR1 DFQATT and CDR2 SNEGSKA (reference sequence). This CDR3 comprises 15 residues. DNA for the CDR3: TGCAGTGCTAGAGTTGGTAGCGGGAGCTACAATGAGCAGTTCTTC. Its protein product is CSARVGSGSYNEQFF.

The V gene is TRBV7-3, the J gene TRBJ1-3; D ambiguous. V gave up 3 bases and J gave up 8 bases, with 14 bases separating them. The CDR3 has 14 amino acids. The germline V gene has CDR1 SGHTA and CDR2 FQGTGA. The CDR3 here is CASSFSGAGDTIYF. DNA for the CDR3: TGTGCCAGCAGCTTCTCAGGTGCCGGGGACACCATATATTTT.

This clonotype has at least ten counts. The genes are TRBV4-3 and TRBJ2-7; possible D gene TRBD1, 7 bases. The CDR3 runs to 15 residues. Germline lookup yields CDR1 LGHNA and CDR2 YSLEER. Trimming took 0 bases from V and 4 from J, leaving 13 bases between them. The CDR3 loop is CASSQEEGQPYEQYF. As DNA, the CDR3 is TGCGCCAGCAGCCAAGAGGAGGGACAGCCATACGAGCAGTACTTC.

A few counts support this clonotype. The chain has TRBV9 and TRBJ1-1; no clear D gene. The CDR3 totals 13 residues. CDR1 is SGDLS, CDR2 YYNGEE, per germline. V was cut by 6 bases and J by 5 bases, with 14 bases left in between. CDR3: CASTGRGQTEAFF. The DNA for the CDR3 is TGTGCCAGCACCGGGCGAGGGCAGACTGAAGCTTTCTTT.

The chain is built from TRBV4-2 and TRBJ2-3, with 16 bases aligning to TRBD2. The germline CDR1 and CDR2 sequences are LGHNA and YNFKEQ. Losses at the gene ends were 4 bases for V and 1 base for J; bases not matched to a gene: 5. The CDR3 is made up of 18 amino acids. The DNA for the CDR3 is TGTGCCAGCAGCCGGGGACTAGCGGGGGGGCCGGGCACAGATACGCAGTATTTT. As protein: CASSRGLAGGPGTDTQYF.

In its sample, this clonotype was seen a few times. The CDR3, as DNA: TGTGCCAGCAGCTTAGTTTCCAGGTACACCGGGGAGCTGTTTTTT. Protein sequence: CASSLVSRYTGELFF. The chain couples TRBV7-9 to TRBJ2-2; no definite D call. Germline V lookup: CDR1 SEHNR, CDR2 FQNEAQ (reference sequence). The CDR3 length is 15 residues. Trimming shortened V by 1 base and J by 3 bases, and 9 bases separated the two germline ends.

This chain links TRBV29-1 with TRBJ1-1; 9 positions agree with TRBD1. Germline V gene data show CDR1 as SQVTM and CDR2 as ANQGSEA. Trimming cost V 4 bases and J 6 bases; bases outside gene matches: 3. There are 12 residues in the CDR3. The CDR3 spells CSVGRTGAEAFF. In DNA, the CDR3 is TGCAGCGTTGGCAGGACAGGGGCTGAAGCTTTCTTT.

The gene calls are TRBV20-1 and TRBJ2-1; 9 nucleotides agree with TRBD2. This CDR3 is built from 15 residues. V dropped 4 bases and J dropped 10; count of bases not matched to a gene: 14. The germline V gene encodes CDR1 DFQATT and CDR2 SNEGSKA (reference sequence). CDR3 nucleotide sequence: TGCAGTGCTACGCCCGACCCTAGCGGGGATTTGGAGCAGTTCTTC. Translation gives CSATPDPSGDLEQFF.

Worth noting for this clonotype: A much bigger clone sits one base away, suggesting this may be a read error. The chain couples TRBV12-3 or TRBV12-4 to TRBJ2-3; no definite D call. The CDR3 loop spans 12 amino acids. Trimming left V 6 bases short and J 1 base short, with 5 bases between. CDR3 amino acids: CASRPRTDTQYF. The CDR3 DNA reads TGTGCCAGCAGACCTCGCACAGATACGCAGTATTTT.